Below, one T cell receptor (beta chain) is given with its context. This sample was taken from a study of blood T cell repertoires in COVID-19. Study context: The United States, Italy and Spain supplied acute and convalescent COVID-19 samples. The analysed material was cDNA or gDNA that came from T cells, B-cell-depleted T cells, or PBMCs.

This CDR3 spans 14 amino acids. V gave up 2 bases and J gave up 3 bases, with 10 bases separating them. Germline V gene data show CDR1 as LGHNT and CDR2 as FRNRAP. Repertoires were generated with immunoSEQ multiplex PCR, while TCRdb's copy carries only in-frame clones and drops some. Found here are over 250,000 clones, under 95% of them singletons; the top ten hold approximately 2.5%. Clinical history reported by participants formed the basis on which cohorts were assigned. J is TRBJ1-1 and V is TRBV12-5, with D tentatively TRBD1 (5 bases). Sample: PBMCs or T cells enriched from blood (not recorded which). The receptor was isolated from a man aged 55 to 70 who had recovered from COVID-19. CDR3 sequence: CASGLTGADTEAFF. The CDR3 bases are TGTGCTAGTGGTTTGACAGGAGCAGACACTGAAGCTTTCTTT.